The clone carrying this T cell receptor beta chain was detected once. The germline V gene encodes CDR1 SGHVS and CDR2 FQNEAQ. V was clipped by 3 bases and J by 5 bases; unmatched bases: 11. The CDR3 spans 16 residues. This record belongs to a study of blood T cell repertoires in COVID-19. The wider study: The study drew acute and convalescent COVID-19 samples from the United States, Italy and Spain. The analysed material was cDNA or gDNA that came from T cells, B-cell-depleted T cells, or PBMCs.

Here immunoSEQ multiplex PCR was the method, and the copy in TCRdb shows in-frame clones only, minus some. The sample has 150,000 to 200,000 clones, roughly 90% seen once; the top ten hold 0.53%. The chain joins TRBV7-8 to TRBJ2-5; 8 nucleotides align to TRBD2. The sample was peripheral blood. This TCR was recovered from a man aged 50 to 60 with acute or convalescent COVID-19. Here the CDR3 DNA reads TGTGCCAGCAGCTTTAACCCCGGGGGGGCGTATGAGACCCAGTACTTC. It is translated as CASSFNPGGAYETQYF.